The sequence of this T cell receptor (beta chain) was determined in a study of cytomegalovirus exposure and HLA in healthy donors. A word on this clone: Its cognate antigen is unknown.

This CDR3 spans 13 amino acids. Per germline, CDR1 GTSNPN and CDR2 SVGIG (reference sequence). V lost 6 bases and J lost 5; bases outside the gene matches: 9. Study-wide results and limits: Roughly uniform sequencing depth across donors was assumed, possibly incorrectly. Researchers reported in a later analysis that a missense DCLRE1C variant was tied to TCR beta V- and J-gene trimming.

Both 60 Vbeta primers and 13 Jbeta primers went into the PCR. Using immunoSEQ multiplex PCR, the repertoire was profiled, and TCRdb retains in-frame clones only, with some absent. The sample shows approximately 190,000 clones, roughly 87% of them seen only once. The receptor comes from a boy aged 2 to 10 in good health and CMV-seronegative. This sequence joins TRBV30 and TRBJ1-2; 7 bases align to TRBD1. The sequenced sample was PBMCs. The CDR3: CACGTVYGYGYTF. CDR3 nucleotide sequence: TGTGCCTGCGGGACAGTTTACGGTTATGGCTACACCTTC.